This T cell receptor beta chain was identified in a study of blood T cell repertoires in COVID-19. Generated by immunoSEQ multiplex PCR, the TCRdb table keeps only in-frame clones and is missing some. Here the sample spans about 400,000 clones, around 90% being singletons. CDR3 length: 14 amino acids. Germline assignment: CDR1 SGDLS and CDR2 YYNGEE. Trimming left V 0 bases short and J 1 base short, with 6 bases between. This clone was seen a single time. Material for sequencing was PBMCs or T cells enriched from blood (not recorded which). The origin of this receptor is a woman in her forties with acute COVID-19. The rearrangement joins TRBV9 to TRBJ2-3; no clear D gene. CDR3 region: CASSVGAGTDTQYF. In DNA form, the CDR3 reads TGTGCCAGCAGCGTAGGGGCTGGCACAGATACGCAGTATTTT.